This section outlines one TCR beta chain sequence together with its context. The antigen is not known. This sample is drawn from a study of beta chain features in type 1 diabetes. Trimming cost V 2 bases and J 2 bases, with 11 bases left between them. The germline V gene encodes CDR1 SGHNT and CDR2 YYREEE (reference sequence). The CDR3 spans 15 residues. cDNA synthesis used the whole RNA isolate, giving expressed TCRB sequences. The protocol was immunoSEQ multiplex PCR, while the TCRdb copy is restricted to in-frame clones and leaves out a portion. The table shows some 22,000 clones, with 55% to 75% occurring only once. Study findings and constraints: More deletions and fewer insertions at VDJ junctions were seen in type 1 diabetes patients.

This receptor was obtained from a middle-aged woman in good health. This chain joins TRBV5-4 and TRBJ2-4, with a tentative D call TRBD2 (6 bases). Sequencing used Tregs from blood. CDR3 bases: TGTGCCAGCAGCTTCTGGAGGGCCTCCAAAAACATTCAGTACTTC. Translation gives CASSFWRASKNIQYF.